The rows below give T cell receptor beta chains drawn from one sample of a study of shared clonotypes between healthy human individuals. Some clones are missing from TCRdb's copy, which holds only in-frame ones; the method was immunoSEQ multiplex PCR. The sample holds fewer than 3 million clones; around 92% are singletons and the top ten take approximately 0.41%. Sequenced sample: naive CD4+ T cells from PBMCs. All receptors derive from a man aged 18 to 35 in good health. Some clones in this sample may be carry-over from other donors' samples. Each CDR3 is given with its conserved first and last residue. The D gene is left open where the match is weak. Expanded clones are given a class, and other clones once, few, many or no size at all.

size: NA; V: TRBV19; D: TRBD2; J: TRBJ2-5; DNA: TGTGCCAGTAGTATGGGAGCGGGAGTGGAGACCCAGTACTTC; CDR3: CASSMGAGVETQYF
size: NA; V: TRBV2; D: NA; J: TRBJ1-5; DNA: TGTGCCAGCAGTGAAGGACAGGACAATCAGCCCCAGCATTTT; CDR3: CASSEGQDNQPQHF
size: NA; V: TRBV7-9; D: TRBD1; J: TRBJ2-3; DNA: TGTGCCAGCAGCGAAGGGGACAGGGGCAAAGGAGATACGCAGTATTTT; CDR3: CASSEGDRGKGDTQYF
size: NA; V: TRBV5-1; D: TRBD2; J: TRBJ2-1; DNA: TGCGCCAGCAGCGGGGGGACTAGCGGGAGTCTCCATGAGCAGTTCTTC; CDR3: CASSGGTSGSLHEQFF
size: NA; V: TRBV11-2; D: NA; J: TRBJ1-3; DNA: TGTGCCAGCAGCCTCGTCCAGAACACCATATATTTT; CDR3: CASSLVQNTIYF
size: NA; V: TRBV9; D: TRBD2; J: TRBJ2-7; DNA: TGTGCCAGCAGCGTAGGCGGGGAGGGCCGGTCCTACGAGCAGTACTTC; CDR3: CASSVGGEGRSYEQYF
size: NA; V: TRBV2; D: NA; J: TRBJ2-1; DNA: TGTGCCAGCAGTGCGGGCCTAAGTTACAATGAGCAGTTCTTC; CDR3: CASSAGLSYNEQFF
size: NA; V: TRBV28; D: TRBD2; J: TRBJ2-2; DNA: TGTGCCAGCCGACTAGCGGGAGTTGCTGGGGAGCTGTTTTTT; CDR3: CASRLAGVAGELFF
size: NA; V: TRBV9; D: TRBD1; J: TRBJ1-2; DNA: TGTGCCAGCAGCGTAGCTCGACAGGGCCCGGGCTATGGCTACACCTTC; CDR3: CASSVARQGPGYGYTF
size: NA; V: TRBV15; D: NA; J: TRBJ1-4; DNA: TGTGCCACCAGCATCACATCGGATGAAAAACTGTTTTTT; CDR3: CATSITSDEKLFF
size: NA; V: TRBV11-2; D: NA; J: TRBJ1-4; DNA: TGTGCCAGCAGCTTATACAGGAGGGAAGGGGAAAAACTGTTTTTT; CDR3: CASSLYRREGEKLFF
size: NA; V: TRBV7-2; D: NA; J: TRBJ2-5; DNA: TGTGCCAGCAGCATCTTGGACAGCCAAGAGACCCAGTACTTC; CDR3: CASSILDSQETQYF
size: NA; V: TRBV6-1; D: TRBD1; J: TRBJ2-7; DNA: TGTGCCAGCAGTGAGGCCAGGGGACAGTCTAACGAGCAGTACTTC; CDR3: CASSEARGQSNEQYF
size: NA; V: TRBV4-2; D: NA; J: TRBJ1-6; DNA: TGTGCCAGCAGCCAAGAATCAATAGGGTCACCCCTCCACTTT; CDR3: CASSQESIGSPLHF
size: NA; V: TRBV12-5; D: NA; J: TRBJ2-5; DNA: TGTGCTAGTGGTACCCAGGGAAAAGAGACCCAGTACTTC; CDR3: CASGTQGKETQYF
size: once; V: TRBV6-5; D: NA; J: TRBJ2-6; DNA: TGTGCCAGCAGTTACTCACCCTCTGGGGCCAACGTCCTGACTTTC; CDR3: CASSYSPSGANVLTF
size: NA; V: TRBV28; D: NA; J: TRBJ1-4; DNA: TGTGCCAGCAGTTCCGGGCCGATAACTAATGAAAAACTGTTTTTT; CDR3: CASSSGPITNEKLFF
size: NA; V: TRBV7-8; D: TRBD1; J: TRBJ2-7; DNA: TGTGCCAGCAGCTTAGTTGGGACAGCAGACTACGAGCAGTACTTC; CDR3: CASSLVGTADYEQYF
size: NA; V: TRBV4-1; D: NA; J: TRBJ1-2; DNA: TGCGCCAGCAGCCAAGATCGAGGGCGGGGGTATGGCTACACCTTC; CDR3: CASSQDRGRGYGYTF
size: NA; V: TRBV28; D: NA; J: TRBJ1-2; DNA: TGTGCCAGCAGTAGGGGACGGCGGGCTAACTATGGCTACACCTTC; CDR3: CASSRGRRANYGYTF
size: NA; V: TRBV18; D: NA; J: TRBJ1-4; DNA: TGTGCCAGCGGCGGCGGGGGGAATAATGAAAAACTGTTTTTT; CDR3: CASGGGGNNEKLFF
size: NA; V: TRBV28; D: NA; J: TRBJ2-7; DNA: TGTGCCAGCAGTCGGGGTACCGAGGCCTACGAGCAGTACTTC; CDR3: CASSRGTEAYEQYF
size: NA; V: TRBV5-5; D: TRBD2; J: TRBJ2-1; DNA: TGTGCCAGCAGACCATCGGGGGGTGAGCAGTTCTTC; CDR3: CASRPSGGEQFF
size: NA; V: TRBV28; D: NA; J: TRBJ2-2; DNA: TGTGCCAGCAGTTTATATCCAGGGCACAACACCGGGGAGCTGTTTTTT; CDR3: CASSLYPGHNTGELFF
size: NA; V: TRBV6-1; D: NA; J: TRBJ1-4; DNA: TGTGCCAGCAGTGAAGCAGGACTGGGGGGGTATGAAAAACTGTTTTTT; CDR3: CASSEAGLGGYEKLFF
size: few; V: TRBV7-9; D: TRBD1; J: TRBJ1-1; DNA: TGTGCCAGCAGCCGGGTTGGGACAGGGAACACTGAAGCTTTCTTT; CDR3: CASSRVGTGNTEAFF
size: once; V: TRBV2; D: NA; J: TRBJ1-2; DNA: TGTGCCAGCAGTGTCCGATCTTATGGCTACACCTTC; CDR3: CASSVRSYGYTF
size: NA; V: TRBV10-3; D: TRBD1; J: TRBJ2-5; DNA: TGTGCCATCAGCCGGGACAGTCAAGAGACCCAGTACTTC; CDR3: CAISRDSQETQYF
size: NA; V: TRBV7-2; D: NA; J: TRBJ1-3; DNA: TGTGCCAGCAGCTCGGGGAGATCTGGAAACACCATATATTTT; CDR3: CASSSGRSGNTIYF
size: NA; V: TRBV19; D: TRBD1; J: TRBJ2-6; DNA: TGTGCCAGTAGTACAGGGGACAGCGCTGGGGCCAACGTCCTGACTTTC; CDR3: CASSTGDSAGANVLTF
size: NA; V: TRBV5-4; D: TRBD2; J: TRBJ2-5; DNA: TGTGCCAGCAGCTTGGGCCTAGCGGGGCAAGAGACCCAGTACTTC; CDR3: CASSLGLAGQETQYF
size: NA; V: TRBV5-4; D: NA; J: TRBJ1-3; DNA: TGTGCCAGCAGCTCACGGCGGCACTCTGGAAACACCATATATTTT; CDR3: CASSSRRHSGNTIYF
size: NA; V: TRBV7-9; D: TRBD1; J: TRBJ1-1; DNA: TGTGCCAGCAGCTCTTGGGGAGGGGGCCGGAACACTGAAGCTTTCTTT; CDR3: CASSSWGGGRNTEAFF
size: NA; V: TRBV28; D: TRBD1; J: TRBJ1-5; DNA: TGTGCCAGCGAAAGACCGGGACAGAGAAGGCCCCAGCATTTT; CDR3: CASERPGQRRPQHF
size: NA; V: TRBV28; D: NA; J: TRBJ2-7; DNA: TGTGCCAGCAGTACCCCCTCGGCCCAAACCTACGAGCAGTACTTC; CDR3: CASSTPSAQTYEQYF
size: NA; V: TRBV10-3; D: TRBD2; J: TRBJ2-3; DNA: TGTGCCATCAGCGGACTAGCGGGAGTGACAGATACGCAGTATTTT; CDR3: CAISGLAGVTDTQYF
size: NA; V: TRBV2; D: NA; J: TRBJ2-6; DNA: TGTGCCGGGCAATGGACACGGGCCTCTGGGGCCAACGTCCTGACTTTC; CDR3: CAGQWTRASGANVLTF
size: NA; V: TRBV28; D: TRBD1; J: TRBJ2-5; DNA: TGTGCCAGCAGTTTGGGACAGGGTCCAGAGACCCAGTACTTC; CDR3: CASSLGQGPETQYF
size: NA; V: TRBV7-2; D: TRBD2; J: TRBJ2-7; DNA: TGTGCCAGCAGCTCTACCCGGGGGAGCGGGACCTACGAGCAGTACTTC; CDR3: CASSSTRGSGTYEQYF
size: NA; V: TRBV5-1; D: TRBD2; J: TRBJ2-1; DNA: TGCGCCAGCAGACAAATACTAGCGGGAGGATCAGGTGAGCAGTTCTTC; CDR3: CASRQILAGGSGEQFF
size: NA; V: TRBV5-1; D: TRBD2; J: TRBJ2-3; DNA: TGCGCCAGCAGCTTGGTGGCTAGCGGGAGCGAGGTTGGCACAGATACGCAGTATTTT; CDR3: CASSLVASGSEVGTDTQYF
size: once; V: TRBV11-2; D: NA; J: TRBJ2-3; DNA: TGTGCCAGCAGCGATTCCCCGCTAACAGATACGCAGTATTTT; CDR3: CASSDSPLTDTQYF
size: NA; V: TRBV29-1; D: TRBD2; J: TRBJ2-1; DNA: TGCAGCGTTGAGCGGCTAGCGGGAACTGAGCAGTTCTTC; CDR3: CSVERLAGTEQFF